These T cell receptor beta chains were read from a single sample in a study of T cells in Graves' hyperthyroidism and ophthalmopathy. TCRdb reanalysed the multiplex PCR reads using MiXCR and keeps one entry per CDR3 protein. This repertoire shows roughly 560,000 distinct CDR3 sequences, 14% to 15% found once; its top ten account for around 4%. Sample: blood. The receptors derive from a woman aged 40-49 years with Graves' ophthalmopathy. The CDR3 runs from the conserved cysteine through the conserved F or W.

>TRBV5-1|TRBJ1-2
CASSFTGSRGYGYTF
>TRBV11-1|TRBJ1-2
CASSFNGAGDPYGYTF
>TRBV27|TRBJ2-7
CATKGTGRSEQYF
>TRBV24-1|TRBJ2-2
CATSDHLSGELFF
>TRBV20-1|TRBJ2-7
CSARVRTSGSYEQYF
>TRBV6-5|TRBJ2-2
CASSYLVTGELFF
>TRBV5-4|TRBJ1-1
CASSWDRHTEAFF
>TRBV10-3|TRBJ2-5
CAISGPVSGSDGTQYF
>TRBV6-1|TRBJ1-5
CASSVGAPNQPQHF
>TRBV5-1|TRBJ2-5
CASSLPTEQETQYF
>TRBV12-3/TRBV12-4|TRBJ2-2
CASSGQGLTGELFF
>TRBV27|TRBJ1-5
CASSPETGRLGQPQHF
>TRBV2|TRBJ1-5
CASSERISNQPQHF
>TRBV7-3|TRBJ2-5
CASSLTSPVYQETQYF
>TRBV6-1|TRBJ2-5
CASTQGTGRETQYF
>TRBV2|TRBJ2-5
CASSPDGDSRAQYF
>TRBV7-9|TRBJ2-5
CASSSGDRGWQETQYF
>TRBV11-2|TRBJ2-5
CASSAGLLDRETQYF
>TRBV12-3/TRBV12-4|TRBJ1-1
CASSPGGPGNTEAFF
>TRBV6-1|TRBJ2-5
CASTRQNLQETQYF
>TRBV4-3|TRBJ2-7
CASSQDKGYEQYF
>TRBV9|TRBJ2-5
CASSASGHREQETQYF
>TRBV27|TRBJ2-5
CASKAGEQETQYF
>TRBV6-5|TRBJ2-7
CDSSYSRGSYEQYF
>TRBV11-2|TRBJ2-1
CASSLTSGRGNEQFF
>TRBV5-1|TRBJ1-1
CASSYRQGGIEAFF
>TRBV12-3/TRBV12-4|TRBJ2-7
CASSPQQASYEQYF
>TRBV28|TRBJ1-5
CASSHGLVSNQPQHF
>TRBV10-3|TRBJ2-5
CAISVGAAQETQYF
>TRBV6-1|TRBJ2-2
CASGIAEGELFF
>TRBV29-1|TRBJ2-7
CSVLAASYEQYF
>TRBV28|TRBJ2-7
CASSFGGGPVYEQYF
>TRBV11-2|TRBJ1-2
CASSLGRGLYGYTF
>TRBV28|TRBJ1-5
CASSSGQGNFQPQHF
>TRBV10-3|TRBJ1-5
CATLDREGQPQHF
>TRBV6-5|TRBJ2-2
CASSYSAGVSNTGELFF
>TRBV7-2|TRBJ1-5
CATQGRLDQPQHF
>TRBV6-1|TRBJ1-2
CASSQGGAENYGYTF
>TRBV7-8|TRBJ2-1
CASSLDEGSYNEQFF
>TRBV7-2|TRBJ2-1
CASSLVYGLARRDEQFF
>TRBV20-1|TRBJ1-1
CSAIDRGRLLVREAFF
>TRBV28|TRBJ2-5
CASSQDRSGKTQYF
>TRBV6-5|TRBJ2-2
CASSYPKDGGNTGELFF
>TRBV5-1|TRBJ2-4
CASSDTVGNIQYF
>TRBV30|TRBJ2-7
CAWSVNVEQYF
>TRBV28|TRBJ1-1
CASRPSLLNTEAFF
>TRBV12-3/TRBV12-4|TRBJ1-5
CASSATGHQPQHF
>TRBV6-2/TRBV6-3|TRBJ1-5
CASSYHRGPTSVSNQPQHF
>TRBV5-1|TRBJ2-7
CASSSRPPLAGVSYEQYF
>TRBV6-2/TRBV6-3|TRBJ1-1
CASSYSSSPREAFF
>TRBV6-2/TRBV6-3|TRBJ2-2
CASSYRLGRASNTGELFF
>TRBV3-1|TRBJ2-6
CASSQGFRGRAGANVLTF
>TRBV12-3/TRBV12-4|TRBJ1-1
CASRPQGTQNTEAFF
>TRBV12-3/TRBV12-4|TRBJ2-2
CASREQGQNTGELFF
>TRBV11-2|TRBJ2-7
CASSLVPGQVYEQYF
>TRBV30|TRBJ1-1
CAWSGAGGITEAFF
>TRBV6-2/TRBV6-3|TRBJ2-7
CASSYSRLAGDTYEQYF
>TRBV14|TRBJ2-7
CASSLGSGQADF
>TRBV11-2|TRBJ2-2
CASSLPLGTGKAGELFF